This is a list of T cell receptor beta chains from one sample in a study of OX40 agonist ivuxolimab in advanced cancers. Data came from immunoSEQ multiplex PCR; TCRdb stores just in-frame clones and leaves some out. The table has almost 70,000 clones, roughly 90% seen once. Sequenced material: CD4+ or CD8+ T cells sorted from blood, taken in a trial of the OX40 agonist ivuxolimab. The receptors were sampled from an adult with an advanced solid tumor such as melanoma, head and neck, liver or kidney cancer. The CDR3 runs from the conserved cysteine through the conserved F or W. Fields, in order: J gene, D gene, clone size, V gene, CDR3 protein, CDR3 DNA. D genes are given only for firm matches. Expanded clones get a size class; other rows say once, few or many, or leave the size out.

>TRBJ1-2|NA|few|TRBV19
CASSIGQGRSYTF
TGTGCCAGTAGTATAGGTCAGGGGCGCTCCTACACCTTC
>TRBJ2-5|NA|NA|TRBV6-5
CASSYRGWGETQYF
TGTGCCAGCAGTTACAGGGGTTGGGGAGAGACCCAGTACTTC
>TRBJ2-2|NA|NA|TRBV7-8
CASSFRLGPNTGELFF
TGTGCCAGCAGTTTCCGACTAGGCCCGAACACCGGGGAGCTGTTTTTT
>TRBJ2-3|NA|NA|TRBV5-8
CASSLGGIGDTQYF
TGTGCCAGCAGCTTGGGTGGGATCGGTGATACGCAGTATTTT
>TRBJ2-3|TRBD1|NA|TRBV28
CASAGTGGLLRDTQYF
TGTGCCAGCGCCGGGACAGGGGGCCTATTGCGGGATACGCAGTATTTT
>TRBJ2-5|TRBD2|NA|TRBV5-3
CARSPKPDGGKETQYF
TGTGCCAGAAGCCCGAAGCCCGACGGGGGGAAAGAGACCCAGTACTTC
>TRBJ2-7|TRBD1|NA|TRBV5-4
CASSNPPGQGTYEQYF
TGTGCCAGCAGCAACCCTCCGGGACAGGGGACCTACGAGCAGTACTTC
>TRBJ2-2|NA|few|TRBV18
CASSPPGRTGELFF
TGTGCCAGCTCACCACCGGGAAGGACCGGGGAGCTGTTTTTT
>TRBJ2-3|NA|NA|TRBV28
CASSLGSADTQYF
TGTGCCAGCAGTTTAGGGTCAGCAGATACGCAGTATTTT
>TRBJ2-6|NA|once|TRBV7-3
CASSSPVGGNSGANVLTF
TGTGCCAGCAGCTCGCCTGTGGGAGGAAACTCTGGGGCCAACGTCCTGACTTTC
>TRBJ1-1|TRBD1|NA|TRBV10-3
CAISGGTGGTEAFF
TGTGCCATCAGTGGGGGGACAGGGGGCACTGAAGCTTTCTTT
>TRBJ1-3|NA|NA|TRBV4-3
CASRPTGYGNTIYF
TGCGCCAGCAGACCAACAGGGTACGGAAACACCATATATTTT
>TRBJ2-7|NA|NA|TRBV11-3
CASSLLSPSYEQYF
TGTGCCAGCAGCTTACTTTCCCCCTCCTACGAGCAGTACTTC
>TRBJ2-4|NA|NA|TRBV11-3
CASSLVGVENIQYF
TGTGCCAGCAGCTTAGTAGGGGTTGAAAACATTCAGTACTTC
>TRBJ1-1|NA|once|TRBV7-2
CASSLVIKNTEAFF
TGTGCCAGCAGCTTAGTTATTAAGAACACTGAAGCTTTCTTT
>TRBJ2-5|NA|NA|TRBV10-3
CAISERPVETQYF
TGTGCCATCAGTGAACGGCCGGTGGAGACCCAGTACTTC
>TRBJ2-1|TRBD1|NA|TRBV19
CASATVTGGGLNEQFF
TGTGCCAGCGCCACCGTGACAGGGGGAGGTTTGAATGAGCAGTTCTTC
>TRBJ2-7|NA|NA|TRBV28
CASRNRARGEQYF
TGTGCCAGCAGGAACAGGGCCCGGGGTGAGCAGTACTTC
>TRBJ2-1|TRBD2|NA|TRBV9
CASSASTSGSRIEQFF
TGTGCCAGCAGCGCCTCGACTAGCGGGAGTAGGATTGAGCAGTTCTTC
>TRBJ2-1|NA|NA|TRBV7-2
CASSPVGARGEQFF
TGTGCCAGCAGCCCGGTCGGGGCGAGGGGCGAGCAGTTCTTC
>TRBJ2-2|NA|NA|TRBV7-3
CASSYGTGNTGELFF
TGTGCCAGCAGCTACGGGACTGGAAACACCGGGGAGCTGTTTTTT
>TRBJ2-5|NA|NA|TRBV5-1
CASSWGVGQETQYF
TGCGCCAGCAGCTGGGGTGTAGGCCAAGAGACCCAGTACTTC
>TRBJ2-1|NA|NA|TRBV5-8
CASKPEQGLNEQFF
TGTGCCAGCAAACCGGAGCAGGGTTTAAATGAGCAGTTCTTC
>TRBJ2-7|NA|once|TRBV7-3
CASSYHARASVPYEQYF
TGTGCCAGCAGCTACCACGCGAGGGCTAGCGTCCCCTACGAGCAGTACTTC
>TRBJ2-1|NA|NA|TRBV7-2
CASSSGSQWAEQFF
TGTGCCAGCAGCTCCGGGTCTCAGTGGGCTGAGCAGTTCTTC
>TRBJ2-1|NA|once|TRBV7-9
CASSLAEEQFF
TGTGCCAGCAGCTTAGCGGAAGAGCAGTTCTTC